This is a list of T cell receptor beta chains from one sample in a study of T cell changes during pregnancy in multiple sclerosis. The repertoire was sequenced with immunoSEQ multiplex PCR; TCRdb's copy has only in-frame clones and lacks some. The sample lists 66,000 or so clones, 90% to 95% seen once, with under 6% in the top ten. The sequences come from CD8+ T cells from peripheral blood mononuclear cells, collected before pregnancy. These receptors were taken from a female donor with multiple sclerosis, enrolled in a pregnancy study. Each CDR3 is given with its conserved first and last residue.

TRBJ1-1 TRBV9 12 CASSVGGGQAFF
TRBJ1-2 TRBV7-9 14 CASSIGQGVDGYTF
TRBJ1-2 TRBV14 15 CASSLPGQGDYGYTF
TRBJ2-1 TRBV6-6 15 CASRWTSGEYNEQFF
TRBJ1-1 TRBV4-2 12 CASSQAEGRAFF
TRBJ1-2 TRBV9 14 CASSPTGFKDGYTF
TRBJ2-1 TRBV6-5 14 CASSRDLGGNEQFF
TRBJ1-1 TRBV5-4 13 CASSSGPNTEAFF
TRBJ1-5 TRBV27 14 CASSWTGGNQPQHF
TRBJ1-4 TRBV6-1 12 CASAGGGEKLFF
TRBJ2-3 TRBV19 14 CASSIQRGADTQYF
TRBJ1-1 TRBV18 12 CASSPEGTEAFF
TRBJ1-2 TRBV27 17 CASRTHQWGVLEGGYTF
TRBJ2-3 TRBV15 14 CATTDRGGGDTQYF
TRBJ1-5 TRBV6-5 13 CASSRTGFQPQHF
TRBJ2-2 TRBV30 11 CAWRLTGELFF
TRBJ1-1 TRBV2 14 CASRETGMNTEAFF
TRBJ1-3 TRBV7-9 18 CASSLAADKDFSGNTIYF
TRBJ2-3 TRBV7-9 16 CASSVSGTSNTDTQYF
TRBJ1-4 TRBV2 16 CASSEWQGATNEKLFF
TRBJ2-2 TRBV9 14 CASSVGQGIGELFF
TRBJ1-2 TRBV7-9 14 CASSSAAVNYGYTF
TRBJ2-7 TRBV5-6 15 CASSLGGGPIYEQYF
TRBJ2-1 TRBV13 15 CASSLGQDLYNEQFF
TRBJ1-2 TRBV11-2 13 CASSLGQNYGYTF
TRBJ2-1 TRBV13 14 CASSLRGVEGEQFF
TRBJ2-1 TRBV2 12 CATTGTSREQFF
TRBJ1-2 TRBV6-6 14 CASSPTGESYGYTF
TRBJ1-1 TRBV11-2 12 CASSPGTGEAFF
TRBJ2-5 TRBV10-2 16 CASSEQRGPYQETQYF
TRBJ1-6 TRBV9 15 CASSVAGTVNSPLHF
TRBJ1-3 TRBV6-5 15 CASSPQGQGVNTIYF
TRBJ2-3 TRBV29-1 14 CSVEGDTGTDTQYF
TRBJ1-1 TRBV29-1 16 CSVLPGAGEWDTEAFF
TRBJ1-1 TRBV7-3 15 CASSIRGYGNTEAFF
TRBJ1-2 TRBV7-2 13 CASSNYPGDGYTF
TRBJ2-7 TRBV5-4 16 CASSLGTSGGRYEQYF
TRBJ1-1 TRBV6-5 15 CASSYGWEGIGEAFF
TRBJ2-7 TRBV2 16 CASLGNRDPGFYEQYF
TRBJ1-2 TRBV27 13 CASSPGSIYGYTF
TRBJ2-2 TRBV7-7 14 CASSRGQYTGELFF
TRBJ2-3 TRBV27 14 CASSFSTKTDTQYF
TRBJ2-1 TRBV6-5 16 CASSYSTGQRNNEQFF